This entry describes one T cell receptor (beta chain). Its antigen remains unidentified. The sample is drawn from a study of vaccination and CD4 T cells after COVID-19. Whole-study context: Convalescent cases comprised under ten mild and one severe, all SARS-CoV-2 positive by nasal swab PCR. Study-level points and caveats: For SARS-CoV-2-reactive clonotypes, the median went from 21 to 38, a nonsignificant increase.

Sequence data for DNA of cultured CD4+ T cells were generated by the Oncomine TCR Beta short-read assay. TCRdb reprocessed the PCR reads with MiXCR, giving one entry per CDR3 protein. The sample holds about 12,000 distinct CDR3 sequences, 40% to 60% seen once. There are 14 residues in the CDR3. V shed 7 bases and J shed 0 bases, with 12 bases lying between them. The germline V gene encodes CDR1 LNHDA and CDR2 SQIVND (reference sequence). Described treatment: roughly 11-day PBMC culture with coronavirus spike peptide pools or control peptides (ViraFEST assay). PCR positivity dates ran from March to December 2020, preceding US Alpha, Beta and Delta variants.

Sequencing was carried out using CD4+ T cells from blood, cultured in vitro. This rearrangement joins TRBV19 to TRBJ1-1; D is possibly TRBD1 (5 bases). The receptor was derived from a human donor who had recovered from COVID-19. CDR3 bases: TGTGCCAGTATAGATTCAGGGTTGAACACTGAAGCTTTCTTT. It translates to CASIDSGLNTEAFF. The whole variable domain, remainder taken from reference TRBV19 and TRBJ1-1, is DGGITQSPKYLFRKEGQNVTLSCEQNLNHDAMYWYRQDPGQGLRLIYYSQIVNDFQKGDIAEGYSVSREKKESFPLTVTSAQKNPTAFYLCASIDSGLNTEAFFGQGTRLTVV.